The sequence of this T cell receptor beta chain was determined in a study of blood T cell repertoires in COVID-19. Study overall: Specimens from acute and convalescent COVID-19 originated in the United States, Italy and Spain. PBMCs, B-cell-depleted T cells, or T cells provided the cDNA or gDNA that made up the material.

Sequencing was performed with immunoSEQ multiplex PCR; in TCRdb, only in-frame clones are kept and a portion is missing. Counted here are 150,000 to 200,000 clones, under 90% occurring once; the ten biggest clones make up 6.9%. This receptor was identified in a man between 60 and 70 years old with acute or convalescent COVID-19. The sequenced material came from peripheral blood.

This chain's CDR3 is CASSEPGTGGFDEKLFF. CDR3 nucleotide sequence: TGTGCCAGCAGTGAACCCGGGACAGGGGGCTTTGATGAAAAACTGTTTTTT. This chain connects TRBV6-1 to TRBJ1-4, with 12 bases matching TRBD1. V dropped 2 bases and J dropped 6; count of bases not matched to a gene: 7. This CDR3 has 17 amino acids. The germline V gene encodes CDR1 MNHNS and CDR2 SASEGT.